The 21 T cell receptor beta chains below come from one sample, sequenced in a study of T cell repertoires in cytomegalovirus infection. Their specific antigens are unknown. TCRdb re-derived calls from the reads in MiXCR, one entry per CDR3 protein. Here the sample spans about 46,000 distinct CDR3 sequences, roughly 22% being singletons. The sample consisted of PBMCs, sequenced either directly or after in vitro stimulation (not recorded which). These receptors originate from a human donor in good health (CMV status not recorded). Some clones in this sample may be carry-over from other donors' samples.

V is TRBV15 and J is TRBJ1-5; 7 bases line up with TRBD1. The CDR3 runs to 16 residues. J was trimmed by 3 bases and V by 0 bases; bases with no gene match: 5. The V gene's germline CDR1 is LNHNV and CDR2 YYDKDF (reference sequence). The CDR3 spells CATSRDGDRDNQPQHF. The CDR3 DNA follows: TGTGCCACCAGCAGAGATGGCGACAGGGACAATCAGCCCCAGCATTTT. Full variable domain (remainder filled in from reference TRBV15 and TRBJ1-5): DAMVIQNPRYQVTQFGKPVTLSCSQTLNHNVMYWYQQKSSQAPKLLFHYYDKDFNNEADTPDNFQSRRPNTSFCFLDIRSPGLGDTAMYLCATSRDGDRDNQPQHFGDGTRLSIL.

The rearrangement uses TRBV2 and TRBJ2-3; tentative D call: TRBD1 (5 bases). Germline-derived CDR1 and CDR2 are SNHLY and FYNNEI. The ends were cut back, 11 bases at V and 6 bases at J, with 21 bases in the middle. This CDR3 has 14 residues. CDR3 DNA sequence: TGTGCCTGGACAACCAATTGGAATTGGGATACGCAGTATTTT. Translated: CAWTTNWNWDTQYF.

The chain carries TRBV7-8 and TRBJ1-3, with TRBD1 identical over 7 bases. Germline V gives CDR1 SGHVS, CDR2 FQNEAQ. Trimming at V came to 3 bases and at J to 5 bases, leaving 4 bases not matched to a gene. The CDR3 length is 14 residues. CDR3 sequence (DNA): TGTGCCAGCAGCTTCGACAGGGCGCGAAACACCATATATTTT. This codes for CASSFDRARNTIYF.

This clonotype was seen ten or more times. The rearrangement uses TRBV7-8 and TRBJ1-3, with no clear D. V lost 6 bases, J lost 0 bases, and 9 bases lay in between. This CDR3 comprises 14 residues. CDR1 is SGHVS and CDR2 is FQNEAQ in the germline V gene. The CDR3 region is CASRSATSGNTIYF. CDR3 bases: TGTGCCAGCAGAAGTGCTACCTCTGGAAACACCATATATTTT. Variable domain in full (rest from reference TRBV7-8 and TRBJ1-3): GAGVSQSPRYKVAKRGQDVALRCDPISGHVSLFWYQQALGQGPEFLTYFQNEAQLDKSGLPSDRFFAERPEGSVSTLKIQRTQQEDSAVYLCASRSATSGNTIYFGEGSWLTVV.

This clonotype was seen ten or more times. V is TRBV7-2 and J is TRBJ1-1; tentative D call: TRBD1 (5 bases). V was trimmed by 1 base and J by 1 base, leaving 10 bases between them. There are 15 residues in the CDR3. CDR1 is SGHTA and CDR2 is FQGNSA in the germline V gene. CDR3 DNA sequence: TGTGCCAGCAGCTTAGTCAGGGCGACGAACACTGAAGCTTTCTTT. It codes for CASSLVRATNTEAFF.

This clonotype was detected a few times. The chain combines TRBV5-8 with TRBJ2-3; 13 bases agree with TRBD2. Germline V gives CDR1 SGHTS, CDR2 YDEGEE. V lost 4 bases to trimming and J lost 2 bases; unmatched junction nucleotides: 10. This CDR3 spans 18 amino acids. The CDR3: CASSPRTSGGGFTDTQYF. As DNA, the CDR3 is TGTGCCAGCAGCCCACGGACTAGCGGGGGAGGTTTCACAGATACGCAGTATTTT.

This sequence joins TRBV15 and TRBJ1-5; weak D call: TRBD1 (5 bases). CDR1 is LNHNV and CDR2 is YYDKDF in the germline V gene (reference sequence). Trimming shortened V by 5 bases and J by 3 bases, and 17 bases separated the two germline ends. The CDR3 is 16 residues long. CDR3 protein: CATSLNLGGVNQPQHF. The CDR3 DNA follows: TGTGCCACCAGCCTCAACCTCGGGGGTGTCAATCAGCCCCAGCATTTT.

The CDR3 here is CSAILAGETYEQYF. The CDR3 DNA reads as TGCAGTGCTATACTAGCGGGAGAAACCTACGAGCAGTACTTC. This rearrangement joins TRBV20-1 to TRBJ2-7; 11 positions agree with TRBD2. Trimming at V came to 4 bases and at J to 2 bases, leaving 4 bases not matched to a gene. Germline values: CDR1 DFQATT, CDR2 SNEGSKA (reference sequence). The CDR3 extends over 14 amino acids.

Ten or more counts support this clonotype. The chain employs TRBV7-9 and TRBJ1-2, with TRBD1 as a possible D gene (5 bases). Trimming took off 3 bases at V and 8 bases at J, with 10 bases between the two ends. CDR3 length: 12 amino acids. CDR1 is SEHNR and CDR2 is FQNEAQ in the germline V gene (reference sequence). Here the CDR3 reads CASSLWDGGYTF. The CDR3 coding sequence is TGTGCCAGCAGCTTGTGGGACGGAGGCTACACCTTC.

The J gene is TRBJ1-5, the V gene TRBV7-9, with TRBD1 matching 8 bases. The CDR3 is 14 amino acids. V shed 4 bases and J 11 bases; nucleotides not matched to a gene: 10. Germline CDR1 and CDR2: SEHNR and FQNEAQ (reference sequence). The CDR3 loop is CASSSSGGPVAQHF. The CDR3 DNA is TGTGCCAGCAGCTCCTCAGGGGGCCCTGTAGCCCAGCATTTT.

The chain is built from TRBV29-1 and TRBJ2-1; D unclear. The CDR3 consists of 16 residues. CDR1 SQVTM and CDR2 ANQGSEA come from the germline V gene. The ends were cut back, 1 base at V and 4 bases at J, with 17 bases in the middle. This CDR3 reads CSVEGGIPIRYNEQFF. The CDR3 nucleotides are TGCAGCGTTGAAGGTGGTATCCCTATCCGGTACAATGAGCAGTTCTTC.

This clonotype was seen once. The chain's CDR3 is CASSEGLAGGDTQYF. CDR3 nucleotide sequence: TGTGCCAGCAGCGAGGGACTAGCGGGAGGGGATACGCAGTATTTT. The chain uses TRBV5-4 and TRBJ2-3; TRBD2 matches at 16 bases. The CDR3 is made up of 15 amino acids. V dropped 4 bases and J dropped 6; count of bases not matched to a gene: 2. Per germline, CDR1 SGHNT and CDR2 YYREEE (reference sequence). Using reference TRBV5-4 and TRBJ2-3 for the parts outside the CDR3, the full variable domain is ETGVTQSPTHLIKTRGQQVTLRCSSQSGHNTVSWYQQALGQGPQFIFQYYREEENGRGNFPPRFSGLQFPNYSSELNVNALELDDSALYLCASSEGLAGGDTQYFGPGTRLTVL.

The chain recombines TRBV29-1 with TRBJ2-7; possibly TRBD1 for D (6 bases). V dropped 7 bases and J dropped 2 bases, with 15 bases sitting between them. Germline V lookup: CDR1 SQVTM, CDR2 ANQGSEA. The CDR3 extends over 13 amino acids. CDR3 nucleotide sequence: TGCAGCGCTTCAGGGGAGACCCCCTACGAGCAGTACTTC. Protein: CSASGETPYEQYF.

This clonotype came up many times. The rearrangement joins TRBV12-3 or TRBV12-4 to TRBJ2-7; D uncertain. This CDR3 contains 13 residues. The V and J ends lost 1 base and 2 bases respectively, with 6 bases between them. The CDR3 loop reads CASSLGQPYEQYF. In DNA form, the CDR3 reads TGTGCCAGCAGTTTAGGGCAGCCCTACGAGCAGTACTTC.

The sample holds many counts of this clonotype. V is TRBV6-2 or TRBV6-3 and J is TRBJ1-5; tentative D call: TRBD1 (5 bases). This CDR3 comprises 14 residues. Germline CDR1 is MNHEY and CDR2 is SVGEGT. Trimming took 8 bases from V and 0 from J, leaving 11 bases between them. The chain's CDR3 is CASRTGLSNQPQHF. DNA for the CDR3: TGTGCCAGCCGAACAGGTCTTAGCAATCAGCCCCAGCATTTT.

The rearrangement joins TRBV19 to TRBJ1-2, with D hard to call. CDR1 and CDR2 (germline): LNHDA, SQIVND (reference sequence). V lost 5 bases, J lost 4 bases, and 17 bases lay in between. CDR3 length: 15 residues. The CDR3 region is CASSGFGEKGYGYTF. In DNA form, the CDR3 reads TGTGCCAGTAGTGGTTTCGGGGAGAAGGGCTATGGCTACACCTTC.

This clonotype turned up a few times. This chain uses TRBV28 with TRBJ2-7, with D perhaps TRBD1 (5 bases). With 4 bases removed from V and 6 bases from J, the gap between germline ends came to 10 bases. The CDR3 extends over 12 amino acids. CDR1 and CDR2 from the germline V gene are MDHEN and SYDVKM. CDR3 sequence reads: CASSSLRGEQYF. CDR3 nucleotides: TGTGCCAGCAGTTCCCTTAGGGGCGAGCAGTACTTC.

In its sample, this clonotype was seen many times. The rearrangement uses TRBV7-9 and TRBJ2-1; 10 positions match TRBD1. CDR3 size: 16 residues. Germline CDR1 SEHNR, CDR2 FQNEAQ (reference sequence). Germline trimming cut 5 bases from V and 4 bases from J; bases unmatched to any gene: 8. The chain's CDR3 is CASSLRPGQGYNEQFF. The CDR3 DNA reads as TGTGCCAGCAGCCTCAGGCCGGGACAGGGGTACAATGAGCAGTTCTTC. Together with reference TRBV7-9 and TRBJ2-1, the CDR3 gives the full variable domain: DTGVSQNPRHKITKRGQNVTFRCDPISEHNRLYWYRQTLGQGPEFLTYFQNEAQLEKSRLLSDRFSAERPKGSFSTLEIQRTEQGDSAMYLCASSLRPGQGYNEQFFGPGTRLTVL.

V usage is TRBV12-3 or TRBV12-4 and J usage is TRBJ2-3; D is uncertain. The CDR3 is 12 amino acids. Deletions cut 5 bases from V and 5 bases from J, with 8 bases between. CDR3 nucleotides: TGTGCCAGCAGTCCCCCGAGAGATACGCAGTATTTT. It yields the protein CASSPPRDTQYF.

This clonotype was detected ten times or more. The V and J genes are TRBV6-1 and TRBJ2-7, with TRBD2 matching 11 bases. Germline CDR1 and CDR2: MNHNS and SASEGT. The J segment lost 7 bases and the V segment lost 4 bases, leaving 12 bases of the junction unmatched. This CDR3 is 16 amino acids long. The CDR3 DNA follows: TGTGCCAGCAGTGTTAGCGGGAGGGCCCTGCCTTGGGAGCAGTACTTC. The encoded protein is CASSVSGRALPWEQYF.

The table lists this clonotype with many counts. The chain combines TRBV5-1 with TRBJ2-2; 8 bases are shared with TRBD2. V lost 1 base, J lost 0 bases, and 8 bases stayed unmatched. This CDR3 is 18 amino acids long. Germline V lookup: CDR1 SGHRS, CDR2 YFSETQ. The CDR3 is CASSLRLAGIANTGELFF. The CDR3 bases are TGCGCCAGCAGCTTGCGGCTAGCGGGCATCGCGAACACCGGGGAGCTGTTTTTT.